Following are 24 T cell receptor beta chains from one sample sequenced in a study of Ad26.COV2.S vaccination and SARS-CoV-2 variants (dated by TCRdb to the early 2020s). Interpreted using the paper, the treatment or condition label stands for: approximately 18 received Ad26.COV2.S at low or high dose, single or two shots; roughly five received placebo; per-sample allocation not given. Repertoires of vaccine and placebo recipients were sequenced from samples taken on day 63 after the first injection. Library generation was performed with the immunoSEQ multiplex PCR assay. In its TCRdb copy, this immuneACCESS table keeps in-frame sequences only and misses some clones. Where compared with another copy, unresolved V genes explain less than half of these, and the others have no known cause. The sample records 350,000 to 500,000 clones, roughly 91% of which are singletons. The top ten clonotypes cover roughly 4% of the sample.

The source was peripheral blood, collected in a trial of Ad26.COV2.S vaccine versus placebo. These receptors originate from a person aged 18-65 years who received the Ad26.COV2.S COVID-19 vaccine or a placebo.

The chain is built from TRBV7-8 and TRBJ2-7, with D perhaps matching TRBD2 (6 bases). This CDR3 region has 16 residues. V was pared by 2 bases and J by 7 bases, with 21 bases between. Looked up from germline, CDR1 is SGHVS and CDR2 is FQNEAQ. This CDR3 is CASSLNRGLALGEQYF. CDR3 coding DNA: TGTGCCAGCAGCTTAAATAGGGGACTTGCGTTGGGGGAGCAGTACTTC.

The chain recombines TRBV11-1 with TRBJ1-1, with D tentatively TRBD1 (5 bases). The CDR3 runs 13 residues. Germline assignment: CDR1 SGHAT and CDR2 FQDESV (reference sequence). V shed 3 bases and J shed 4 bases, with 9 bases lying between them. CDR3 in amino acids: CASSLSGGTEAFF. CDR3 coding DNA: TGTGCCAGCAGCTTGTCCGGGGGCACTGAAGCTTTCTTT.

This sequence joins TRBV9 and TRBJ1-1, with D hard to call. There are 13 residues in the CDR3. In germline, CDR1 is SGDLS, CDR2 YYNGEE. V shed 0 bases and J shed 7 bases, with 10 bases lying between them. In nucleotides, the CDR3 is TGTGCCAGCAGCGTAGAAGGGTACGGTGAAGCTTTCTTT. Amino acid sequence: CASSVEGYGEAFF.

The chain couples TRBV7-8 to TRBJ2-3, with no clear D. The V end was cut by 3 bases, the J end by 3 bases, with 16 bases between. CDR1 and CDR2 from the germline V gene are SGHVS and FQNEAQ. There are 16 residues in the CDR3. The CDR3 region is CASSFSRLVVTDTQYF. DNA for the CDR3: TGTGCCAGCAGCTTCAGCCGGCTCGTAGTTACAGATACGCAGTATTTT.

The CDR3 bases are TGTGCCAGCAGTACCCCTGGGACTAGCGGGAGACAGGAGCAGTTCTTC. This translates into CASSTPGTSGRQEQFF. The chain recombines TRBV6-2 or TRBV6-3 with TRBJ2-1; the match to TRBD2 covers 14 bases. The CDR3 loop spans 16 amino acids. J lost 10 bases, V lost 5 bases, and 10 bases had no gene match. Germline V gene sequence: CDR1 MNHEY, CDR2 SVGEGT.

This clone was observed a few times. V usage is TRBV7-6 and J usage is TRBJ1-6; perhaps TRBD1 as D (5 bases). This CDR3 is 15 amino acids long. The germline V gene encodes CDR1 SGHVS and CDR2 FNYEAQ. V dropped 1 base and J dropped 5 bases, with 9 bases sitting between them. CDR3 region: CASSLENRNNSPLHF. DNA of the CDR3: TGTGCCAGCAGCTTAGAAAACAGGAATAATTCACCCCTCCACTTT.

This clone has just a few counts. The chain employs TRBV27 and TRBJ1-2, with 8 nucleotides matching TRBD1. The CDR3 extends over 13 amino acids. Unmatched junction bases numbered 3, after V lost 6 bases and J lost 3 bases. Germline V CDR1 and CDR2: MNHEY, SMNVEV (reference sequence). The CDR3 DNA reads TGTGCCAGCAGGAAGGACAGGGACTATGGCTACACCTTC. Its protein product is CASRKDRDYGYTF.

The genes are TRBV7-3 and TRBJ2-7; D is unresolved. Trimming removed 1 base at V and 6 bases at J, with 10 bases between. The CDR3 has 13 residues. From germline, CDR1 is SGHTA and CDR2 FQGTGA. For the CDR3, the DNA is TGTGCCAGCAGCTTAATTAACTCTGGCGAGCAGTACTTC. The encoded protein is CASSLINSGEQYF.

This clone was counted only a few times. This chain joins TRBV9 and TRBJ2-2; D ambiguous. Germline CDR1 reads SGDLS; CDR2 reads YYNGEE. This CDR3 is 17 amino acids long. V shed 4 bases and J shed 6 bases, with 22 bases lying between them. Written as DNA, the CDR3 is TGTGCCAGCAGCCCTAGTAGCCCCTCCCCACGGGCCGGGGAGCTGTTTTTT. Its protein product is CASSPSSPSPRAGELFF.

V usage is TRBV9 and J usage is TRBJ2-2; 7 bases line up with TRBD2. With V trimmed by 7 bases and J by 3 bases, 9 bases remained unmatched. Germline CDR1 is SGDLS and CDR2 is YYNGEE. This CDR3 has 15 amino acids. The DNA of the CDR3 is TGTGCCAGCCAAGCCGGGACTACCGACACCGGGGAGCTGTTTTTT. Translation gives CASQAGTTDTGELFF.

The chain is built from TRBV15 and TRBJ1-2; D might be TRBD1 (6 bases). With 0 bases removed from V and 4 bases from J, the gap between germline ends came to 12 bases. This CDR3 contains 15 residues. CDR1 is LNHNV and CDR2 is YYDKDF in the germline V gene (reference sequence). CDR3 in DNA: TGTGCCACCAGCAGAGATGGGGACATCGGCTATGGCTACACCTTC. Translated, it gives CATSRDGDIGYGYTF.

The chain uses TRBV7-9 and TRBJ2-7; weak D call: TRBD1 (5 bases). The V and J ends lost 6 bases and 6 bases respectively, with 15 bases between them. The CDR3 spans 13 residues. Per the germline V gene, CDR1 is SEHNR and CDR2 is FQNEAQ (reference sequence). The CDR3 here is CASSELDGAEQYF. The CDR3 DNA is TGTGCCAGCAGTGAGTTGGATGGGGCCGAGCAGTACTTC. The full variable domain, its missing parts supplied by reference TRBV7-9 and TRBJ2-7, is DTGVSQNPRHKITKRGQNVTFRCDPISEHNRLYWYRQTLGQGPEFLTYFQNEAQLEKSRLLSDRFSAERPKGSFSTLEIQRTEQGDSAMYLCASSELDGAEQYFGPGTRLTVT.

The chain employs TRBV27 and TRBJ1-5; tentatively, D is TRBD1 (6 bases). This CDR3 contains 14 residues. Germline CDR1 MNHEY, CDR2 SMNVEV (reference sequence). Trimming took 5 bases from V and 7 from J, leaving 15 bases between them. CDR3 sequence: CASSTQQGRQPQHF. CDR3 bases: TGTGCCAGCAGTACCCAACAGGGTCGGCAGCCCCAGCATTTT.

This sequence joins TRBV5-4 and TRBJ1-1, with D maybe TRBD1 (6 bases). V dropped 0 bases and J dropped 6 bases, with 18 bases sitting between them. CDR1 is SGHNT and CDR2 is YYREEE in the germline V gene (reference sequence). The CDR3 has 16 residues. The CDR3 DNA reads as TGTGCCAGCAGCTTGGGGATGGGGGGCGTCTTGGCTGAAGCTTTCTTT. Translated: CASSLGMGGVLAEAFF.

V usage is TRBV5-6 and J usage is TRBJ2-3; D perhaps matches TRBD2 (6 bases). The CDR3 length is 17 residues. Germline V CDR1 and CDR2: SGHDT, YYEEEE. Between the trimmed V and J ends, which lost 0 bases and 4 bases, there was a span of 18 bases. CDR3 sequence reads: CASSLGGFQGLPDTQYF. The CDR3 DNA sequence: TGTGCCAGCAGCTTGGGAGGTTTTCAGGGACTCCCAGATACGCAGTATTTT.

Regarding this clone: This CDR3 is also generated by other DNA sequences in the sample. The chain has TRBV7-9 and TRBJ2-7; 11 bases are shared with TRBD2. The germline V gene encodes CDR1 SEHNR and CDR2 FQNEAQ (reference sequence). The CDR3 spans 13 residues. With 5 bases clipped from V and 3 bases from J, the junction kept 0 bases outside the gene matches. This CDR3 is CASSGTSGYEQYF. CDR3 sequence (DNA): TGTGCCAGCAGCGGGACTAGCGGCTACGAGCAGTACTTC.

J is TRBJ2-5 and V is TRBV19; D call uncertain. V lost 2 bases and J lost 2, with 18 bases in between. This CDR3 is built from 17 residues. CDR1 LNHDA and CDR2 SQIVND come from the germline V gene (reference sequence). CDR3 loop: CASSIYPANGRQETQYF. For the CDR3, the DNA is TGTGCCAGTAGTATATATCCCGCGAATGGAAGGCAAGAGACCCAGTACTTC.

The chain joins TRBV18 to TRBJ2-1, with 9 bases that match TRBD1. CDR3 size: 16 residues. Germline lookup yields CDR1 KGHSH and CDR2 LQKENI. Unmatched junction bases numbered 7, after V lost 4 bases and J lost 3 bases. The DNA of the CDR3 is TGTGCCAGCTCACTCCGGGACAGGGCTGGCTACAATGAGCAGTTCTTC. Protein product: CASSLRDRAGYNEQFF. The full variable domain, rest sourced from reference TRBV18 and TRBJ2-1, is NAGVMQNPRHLVRRRGQEARLRCSPMKGHSHVYWYRQLPEEGLKFMVYLQKENIIDESGMPKERFSAEFPKEGPSILRIQQVVRGDSAAYFCASSLRDRAGYNEQFFGPGTRLTVL.

A remark on this clone: Distinct nucleotide sequences in the sample also encode this CDR3. The chain carries TRBV12-3 or TRBV12-4 and TRBJ1-4; no reliable D call. The CDR3 consists of 13 residues. V was cut by 3 bases and J by 8 bases, with 10 bases left in between. The CDR3 spells CASSLARREKLFF. CDR3 DNA: TGTGCCAGCAGTTTGGCCAGGAGGGAAAAACTGTTTTTT.

The chain is built from TRBV4-2 and TRBJ1-6; 10 nucleotides line up with TRBD1. J was trimmed by 11 bases and V by 3 bases; bases with no gene match: 7. CDR1 is LGHNA, CDR2 YNFKEQ, per germline. The CDR3 sequence is 15 residues long. The CDR3 loop is CASSQGQGLGTPLHF. Written as DNA, the CDR3 is TGTGCCAGCAGCCAGGGACAGGGGTTGGGGACACCCCTCCACTTT.

V usage is TRBV6-1 and J usage is TRBJ2-7, with 8 bases aligning to TRBD2. Germline CDR1 is MNHNS and CDR2 is SASEGT. The trim removed 2 bases at V and 2 bases at J, leaving 2 bases unmatched. The CDR3 consists of 14 residues. CDR3 sequence reads: CASSETGGPYEQYF. In nucleotides, the CDR3 is TGTGCCAGCAGTGAAACGGGGGGGCCCTACGAGCAGTACTTC.

In DNA form, the CDR3 reads TGTGCCAGCAGTTTATCCCGGGCCGGGGAGCTGTTTTTT. It is translated as CASSLSRAGELFF. The chain links TRBV27 to TRBJ2-2; D gene ambiguous. CDR1 is MNHEY and CDR2 is SMNVEV in the germline V gene (reference sequence). The CDR3 sequence is 13 residues long. The V end lost 0 bases, the J end lost 6 bases, and 5 bases lay between the germline ends.

The V call is TRBV2, the J call TRBJ1-2; possibly TRBD1 for D (5 bases). Deletions cut 5 bases from V and 5 bases from J, with 18 bases between. Germline CDR1 reads SNHLY; CDR2 reads FYNNEI. This CDR3 is 15 amino acids long. CDR3 amino acids: CASSPLGGAGYGYTF. CDR3 coding DNA: TGTGCCAGCAGTCCACTGGGAGGGGCTGGGTATGGCTACACCTTC.

The count of this clone is one. This sequence joins TRBV20-1 and TRBJ1-2; D is undetermined. V was trimmed by 3 bases and J by 8 bases, leaving 10 bases between them. CDR3 length equals 11 residues. Germline V CDR1 and CDR2: DFQATT, SNEGSKA (reference sequence). The CDR3 region is CSASRVQGYTF. In DNA, the CDR3 is TGCAGTGCTAGCCGAGTCCAGGGCTACACCTTC.